One and the same sample provided the 5 T cell receptor beta chains below, sequenced in a study of CD8 T cells in Susac syndrome. After extraction with the RNeasy kit, roughly 0.45 to 1 ug of the RNA was reverse transcribed using random hexamers. TCRdb analysed the immunoSEQ multiplex PCR reads with MiXCR anew, one entry per CDR3 protein. The data contain hundreds of thousands of distinct CDR3 sequences, around 85% of them seen just once; the ten biggest clones take up 0.12%. The specimen was CD8+ T cells from PBMCs. These receptor sequences come from a human donor with multiple sclerosis.

V gene TRBV11-2 combines with J gene TRBJ2-1, with D tentatively TRBD2 (5 bases). CDR1 is SGHAT and CDR2 is FQNNGV in the germline V gene. CDR3 length equals 12 residues. V lost 6 bases, J lost 7 bases, and 10 bases lay in between. For the CDR3, the DNA is TGTGCCAGCAGGTATCGGGAAAATGAGCAGTTCTTC. Its translation is CASRYRENEQFF.

CDR3 coding DNA: TGCGCCAGCAGCCAATCTAAGGGGGCTATCAATCAGCCCCAGCATTTT. It translates to CASSQSKGAINQPQHF. The chain is built from TRBV4-1 and TRBJ1-5, with 7 bases aligning to TRBD1. Germline CDR1 reads MGHRA; CDR2 reads YSYEKL. The CDR3 runs to 16 residues. After removal of 2 bases from V and 3 bases from J, the junction contained 7 bases not matched to a gene.

The chain joins TRBV25-1 to TRBJ2-7, with D possibly being TRBD1 (5 bases). This CDR3 is built from 13 residues. Germline loops: CDR1 MGHDK, CDR2 SYGVNS. Trimming removed 3 bases from V and 3 bases from J, with 9 bases in between. The CDR3 sequence is CASSEAGHYEQYF. The CDR3 DNA follows: TGTGCCAGCAGTGAGGCAGGGCACTACGAGCAGTACTTC.

V and J are TRBV4-1 and TRBJ1-5; no clear D gene. The CDR3 is 17 amino acids. Deletions cut 2 bases from V and 7 bases from J, with 21 bases between. The germline V gene has CDR1 MGHRA and CDR2 YSYEKL. The CDR3 reads CASSQQDIGLDEQPQHF. In DNA, the CDR3 is TGCGCCAGCAGCCAACAAGATATAGGGTTGGATGAGCAGCCCCAGCATTTT.

As regards this clonotype: One junction end does not reproduce the germline sequence, and a read error may be involved. The chain couples TRBV7-9 to TRBJ2-1; possibly TRBD2 for D (6 bases). Germline V CDR1 and CDR2: SEHNR, FQNEAQ (reference sequence). This CDR3 contains 13 residues. The CDR3 region is CACSQSGRDEQFF. The CDR3 DNA follows: TGTGCCTGCAGCCAATCCGGGAGAGATGAGCAGTTCTTC.